The clone carrying this TCR beta chain was observed a handful of times. Its specificity is not known. The same CDR3 can be traced to other DNA sequences in this sample. The data were taken from a study of beta chain features in type 1 diabetes. Overall study findings and caveats: At VDJ recombination sites, type 1 diabetes patients had fewer insertions and more deleted nucleotides.

V was clipped by 4 bases and J by 1 base, with 7 bases between them. Germline V lookup: CDR1 ENHRY, CDR2 SYGVKD. This CDR3 is built from 13 residues. Expressed TCRB transcripts were sequenced because the entire RNA isolate underwent reverse transcription. Sequenced by immunoSEQ multiplex PCR; TCRdb stores in-frame clones only, minus some. Of roughly 140,000 clones in the sample, around 8.5% were seen once. This TCR was sampled from a man between 18 and 29 years old in good health. The sample comprised central memory CD4+ T cells from blood. The chain couples TRBV10-3 to TRBJ1-2, with D maybe TRBD1 (5 bases). The CDR3 loop is CAISGQGNYGYTF. CDR3 coding DNA: TGTGCCATCAGTGGCCAGGGTAACTATGGCTACACCTTC.